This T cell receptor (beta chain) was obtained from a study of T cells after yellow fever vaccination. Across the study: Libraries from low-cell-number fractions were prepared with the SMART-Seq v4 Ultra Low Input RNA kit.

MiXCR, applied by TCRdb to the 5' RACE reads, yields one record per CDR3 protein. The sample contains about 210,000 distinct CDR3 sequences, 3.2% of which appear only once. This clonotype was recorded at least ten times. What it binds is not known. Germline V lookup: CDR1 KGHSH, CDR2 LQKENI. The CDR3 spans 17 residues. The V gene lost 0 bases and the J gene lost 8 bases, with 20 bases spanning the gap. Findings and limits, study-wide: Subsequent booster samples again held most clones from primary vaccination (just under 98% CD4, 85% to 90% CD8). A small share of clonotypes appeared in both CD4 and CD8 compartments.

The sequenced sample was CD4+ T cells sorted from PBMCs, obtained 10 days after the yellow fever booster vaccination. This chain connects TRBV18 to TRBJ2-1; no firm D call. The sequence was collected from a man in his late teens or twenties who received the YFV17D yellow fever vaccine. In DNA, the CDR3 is TGTGCCAGCTCACCACCGCGGTCGCGGCACGGCGGCCATGAGCAGTTCTTC. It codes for CASSPPRSRHGGHEQFF.